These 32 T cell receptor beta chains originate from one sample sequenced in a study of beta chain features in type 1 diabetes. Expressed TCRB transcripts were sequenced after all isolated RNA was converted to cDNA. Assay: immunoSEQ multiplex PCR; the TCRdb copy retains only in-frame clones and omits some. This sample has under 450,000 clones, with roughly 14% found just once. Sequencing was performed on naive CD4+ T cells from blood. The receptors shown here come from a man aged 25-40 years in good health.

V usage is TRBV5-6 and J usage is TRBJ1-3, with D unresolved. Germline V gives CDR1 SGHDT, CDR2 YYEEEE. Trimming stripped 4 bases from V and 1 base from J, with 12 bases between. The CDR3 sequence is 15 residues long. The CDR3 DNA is TGTGCCAGCAGCCCTGGGCTGTTTTCTGGAAACACCATATATTTT. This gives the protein CASSPGLFSGNTIYF.

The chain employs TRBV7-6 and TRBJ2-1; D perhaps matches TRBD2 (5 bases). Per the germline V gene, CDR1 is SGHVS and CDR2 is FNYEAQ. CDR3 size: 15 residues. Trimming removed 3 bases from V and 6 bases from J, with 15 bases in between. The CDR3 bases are TGTGCCAGCAGCTTTAACGGGATGTCGGGCAATGAGCAGTTCTTC. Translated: CASSFNGMSGNEQFF. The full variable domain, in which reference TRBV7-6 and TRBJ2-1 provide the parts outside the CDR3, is GAGVSQSPRYKVTKRGQDVALRCDPISGHVSLYWYRQALGQGPEFLTYFNYEAQQDKSGLPNDRFSAERPEGSISTLTIQRTEQRDSAMYRCASSFNGMSGNEQFFGPGTRLTVL.

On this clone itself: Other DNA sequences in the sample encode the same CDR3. The CDR3: CASSAGVGSYNEQFF. Written as DNA, the CDR3 is TGTGCCAGCAGCGCAGGGGTAGGGTCCTACAATGAGCAGTTCTTC. The chain combines TRBV9 with TRBJ2-1, with a possible D match to TRBD1 (6 bases). Trimming pared 3 bases from V and 1 base from J, leaving 11 bases between. The germline V gene has CDR1 SGDLS and CDR2 YYNGEE. The CDR3 spans 15 residues.

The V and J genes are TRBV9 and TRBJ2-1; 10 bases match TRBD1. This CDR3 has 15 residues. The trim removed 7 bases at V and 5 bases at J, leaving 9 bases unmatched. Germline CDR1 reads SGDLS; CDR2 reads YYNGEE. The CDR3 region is CASPKGGTGDNEQFF. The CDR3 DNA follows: TGTGCCAGCCCTAAGGGGGGGACAGGGGACAATGAGCAGTTCTTC.

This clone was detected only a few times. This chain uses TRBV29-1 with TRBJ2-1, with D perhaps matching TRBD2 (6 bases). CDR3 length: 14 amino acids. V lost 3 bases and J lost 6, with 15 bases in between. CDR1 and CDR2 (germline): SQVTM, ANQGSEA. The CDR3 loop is CSVDLAGIINEQFF. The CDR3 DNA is TGCAGCGTTGACTTGGCGGGGATCATCAATGAGCAGTTCTTC.

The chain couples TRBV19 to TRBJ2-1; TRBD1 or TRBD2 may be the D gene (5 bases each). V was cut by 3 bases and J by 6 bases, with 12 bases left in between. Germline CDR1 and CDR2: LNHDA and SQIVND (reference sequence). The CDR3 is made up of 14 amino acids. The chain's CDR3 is CASSIGATRNEQFF. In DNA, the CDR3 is TGTGCCAGTAGTATCGGGGCCACCCGCAATGAGCAGTTCTTC.

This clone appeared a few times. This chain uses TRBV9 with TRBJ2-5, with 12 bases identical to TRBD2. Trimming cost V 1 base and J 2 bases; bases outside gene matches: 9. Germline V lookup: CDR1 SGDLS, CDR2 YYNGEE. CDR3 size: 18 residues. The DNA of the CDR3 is TGTGCCAGCAGCGTAAGTGTGGTCGGGACTAGCGGGCAAGAGACCCAGTACTTC. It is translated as CASSVSVVGTSGQETQYF.

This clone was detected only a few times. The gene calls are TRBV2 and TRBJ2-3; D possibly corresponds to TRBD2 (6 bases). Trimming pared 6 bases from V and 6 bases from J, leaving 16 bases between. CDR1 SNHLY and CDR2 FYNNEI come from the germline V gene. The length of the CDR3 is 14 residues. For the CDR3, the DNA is TGTGCCAGCAGGGGGGGACCTAGGGCCGATACGCAGTATTTT. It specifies CASRGGPRADTQYF. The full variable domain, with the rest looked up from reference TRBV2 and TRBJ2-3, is EPEVTQTPSHQVTQMGQEVILRCVPISNHLYFYWYRQILGQKVEFLVSFYNNEISEKSEIFDDQFSVERPDGSNFTLKIRSTKLEDSAMYFCASRGGPRADTQYFGPGTRLTVL.

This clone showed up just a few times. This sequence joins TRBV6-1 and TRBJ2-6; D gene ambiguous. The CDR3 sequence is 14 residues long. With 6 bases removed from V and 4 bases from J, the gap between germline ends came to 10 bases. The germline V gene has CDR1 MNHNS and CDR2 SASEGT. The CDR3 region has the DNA TGTGCCAGCAGCCCCCAAGTGGGGGCCAACGTCCTGACTTTC. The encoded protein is CASSPQVGANVLTF.

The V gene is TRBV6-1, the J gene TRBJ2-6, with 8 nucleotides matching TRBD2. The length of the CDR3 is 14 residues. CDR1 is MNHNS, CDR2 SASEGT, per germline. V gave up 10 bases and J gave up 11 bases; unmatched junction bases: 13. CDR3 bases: TGTGCCACCTCAGCGGGAGTGATCTTTTACGTCCTGACTTTC. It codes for CATSAGVIFYVLTF.

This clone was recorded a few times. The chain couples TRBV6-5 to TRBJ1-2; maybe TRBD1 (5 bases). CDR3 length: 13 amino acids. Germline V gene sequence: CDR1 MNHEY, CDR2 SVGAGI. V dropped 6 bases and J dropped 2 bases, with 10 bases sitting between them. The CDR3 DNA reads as TGTGCCAGCAGCCGAACAGGAAACTATGGCTACACCTTC. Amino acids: CASSRTGNYGYTF.

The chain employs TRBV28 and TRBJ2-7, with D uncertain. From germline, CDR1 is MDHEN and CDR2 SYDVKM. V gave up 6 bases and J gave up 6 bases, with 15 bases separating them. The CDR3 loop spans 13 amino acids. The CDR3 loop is CASSRSAFGEQYV. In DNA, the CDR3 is TGTGCCAGCAGCCGCAGCGCCTTTGGCGAGCAGTACGTC.

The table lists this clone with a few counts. The CDR3 protein is CASTATGANYGYTF. The CDR3 DNA reads TGTGCCAGCACCGCGACAGGCGCTAACTATGGCTACACCTTC. The gene calls are TRBV6-1 and TRBJ1-2; possibly TRBD1 for D (6 bases). Between the trimmed V and J ends, which lost 7 bases and 0 bases, there was a span of 12 bases. The CDR3 is made up of 14 amino acids. CDR1 MNHNS and CDR2 SASEGT come from the germline V gene.

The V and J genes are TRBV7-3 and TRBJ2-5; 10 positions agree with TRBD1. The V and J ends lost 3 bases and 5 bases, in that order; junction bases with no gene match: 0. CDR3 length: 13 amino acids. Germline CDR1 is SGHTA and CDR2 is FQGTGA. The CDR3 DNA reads TGTGCCAGCAGCTTGACAGGGGGCGAGACCCAGTACTTC. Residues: CASSLTGGETQYF.

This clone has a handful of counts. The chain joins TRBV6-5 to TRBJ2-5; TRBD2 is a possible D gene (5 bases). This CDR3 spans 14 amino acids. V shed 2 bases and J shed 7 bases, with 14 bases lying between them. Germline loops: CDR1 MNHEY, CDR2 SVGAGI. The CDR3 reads CASSYGGPGRTQYF. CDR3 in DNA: TGTGCCAGCAGTTACGGAGGCCCCGGACGGACCCAGTACTTC.

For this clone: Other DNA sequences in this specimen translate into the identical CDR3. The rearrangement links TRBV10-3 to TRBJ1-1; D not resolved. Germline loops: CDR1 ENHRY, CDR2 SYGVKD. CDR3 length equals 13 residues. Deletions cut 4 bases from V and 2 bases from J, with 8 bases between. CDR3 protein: CAISASLNTEAFF. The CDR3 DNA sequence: TGTGCCATCAGTGCCTCCCTAAACACTGAAGCTTTCTTT.

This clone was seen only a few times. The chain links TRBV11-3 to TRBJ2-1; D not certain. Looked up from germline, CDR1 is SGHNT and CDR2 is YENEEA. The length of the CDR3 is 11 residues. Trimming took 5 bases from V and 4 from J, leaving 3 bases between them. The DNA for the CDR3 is TGTGCCAGCAGCCGTTACAATGAGCAGTTCTTC. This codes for CASSRYNEQFF. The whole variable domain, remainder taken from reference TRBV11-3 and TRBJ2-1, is EAGVVQSPRYKIIEKKQPVAFWCNPISGHNTLYWYLQNLGQGPELLIRYENEEAVDDSQLPKDRFSAERLKGVDSTLKIQPAELGDSAVYLCASSRYNEQFFGPGTRLTVL.

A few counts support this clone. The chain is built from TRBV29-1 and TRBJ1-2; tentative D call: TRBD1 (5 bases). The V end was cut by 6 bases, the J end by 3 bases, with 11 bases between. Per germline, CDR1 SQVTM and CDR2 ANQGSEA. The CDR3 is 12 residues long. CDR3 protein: CSVAGRYYGYTF. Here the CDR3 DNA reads TGCAGCGTGGCGGGACGGTACTATGGCTACACCTTC.

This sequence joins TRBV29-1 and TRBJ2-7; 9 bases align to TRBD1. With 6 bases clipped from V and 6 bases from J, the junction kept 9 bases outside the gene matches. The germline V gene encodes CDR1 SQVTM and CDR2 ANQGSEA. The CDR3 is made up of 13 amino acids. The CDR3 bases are TGCAGCGTCGGACAGGGGATTGGCGGCGAGCAGTACGTC. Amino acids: CSVGQGIGGEQYV.

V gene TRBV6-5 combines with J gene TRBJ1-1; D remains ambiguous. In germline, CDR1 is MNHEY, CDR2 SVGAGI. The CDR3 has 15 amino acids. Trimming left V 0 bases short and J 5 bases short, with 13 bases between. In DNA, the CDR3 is TGTGCCAGCAGTTACTCGATCGGAAGGCGGACTGAAGCTTTCTTT. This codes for CASSYSIGRRTEAFF.

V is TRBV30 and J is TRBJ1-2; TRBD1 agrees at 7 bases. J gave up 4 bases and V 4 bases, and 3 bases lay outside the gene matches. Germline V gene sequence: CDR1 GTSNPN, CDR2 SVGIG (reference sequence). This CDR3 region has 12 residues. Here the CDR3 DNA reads TGTGCCTGGACTGCAGGGGGCTATGGCTACACCTTC. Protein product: CAWTAGGYGYTF.

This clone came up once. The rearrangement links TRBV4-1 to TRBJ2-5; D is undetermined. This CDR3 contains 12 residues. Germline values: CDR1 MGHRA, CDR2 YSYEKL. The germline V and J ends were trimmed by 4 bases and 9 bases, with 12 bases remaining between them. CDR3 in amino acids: CASSLPNEAQYF. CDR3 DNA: TGCGCCAGCAGCCTCCCTAATGAGGCCCAGTACTTC.

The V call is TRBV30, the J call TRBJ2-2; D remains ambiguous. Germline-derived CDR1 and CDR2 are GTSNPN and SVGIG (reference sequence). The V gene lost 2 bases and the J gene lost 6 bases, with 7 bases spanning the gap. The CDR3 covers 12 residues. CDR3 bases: TGTGCCTGGAGTTTCAGCCCCGGGGAGCTGTTTTTT. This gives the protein CAWSFSPGELFF.

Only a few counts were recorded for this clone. CDR3 nucleotide sequence: TGTGCCAGCAGCTCGGGGGGGACCCAGTACTTC. Protein sequence: CASSSGGTQYF. The rearrangement uses TRBV5-4 and TRBJ2-5; 7 positions agree with TRBD2. From germline, CDR1 is SGHNT and CDR2 YYREEE (reference sequence). CDR3 size: 11 residues. The ends lost 3 bases at V and 7 bases at J; junction bases unmatched: 0.

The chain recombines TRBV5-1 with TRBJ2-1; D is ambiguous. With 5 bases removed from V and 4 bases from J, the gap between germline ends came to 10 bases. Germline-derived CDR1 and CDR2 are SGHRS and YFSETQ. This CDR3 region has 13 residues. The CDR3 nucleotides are TGCGCCAGCAGGCGCACAGTATACAATGAGCAGTTCTTC. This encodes CASRRTVYNEQFF.

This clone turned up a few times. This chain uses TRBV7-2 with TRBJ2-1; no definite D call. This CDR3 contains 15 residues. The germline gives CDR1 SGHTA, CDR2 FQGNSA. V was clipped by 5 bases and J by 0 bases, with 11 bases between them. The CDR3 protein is CASSASLRSYNEQFF. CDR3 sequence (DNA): TGTGCCAGCAGCGCCAGCCTCCGCTCCTACAATGAGCAGTTCTTC.

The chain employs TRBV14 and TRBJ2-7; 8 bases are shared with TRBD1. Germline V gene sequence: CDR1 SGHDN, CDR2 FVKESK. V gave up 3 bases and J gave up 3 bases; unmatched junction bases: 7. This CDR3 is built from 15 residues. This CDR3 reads CASSHRTGYSYEQYF. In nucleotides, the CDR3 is TGTGCCAGCAGCCATAGGACAGGGTACAGCTACGAGCAGTACTTC.

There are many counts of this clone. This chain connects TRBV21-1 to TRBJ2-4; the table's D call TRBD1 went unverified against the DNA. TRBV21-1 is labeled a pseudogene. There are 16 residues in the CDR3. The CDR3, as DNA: TGTGCCAGCAGCGTCAGGGGTAGACGAACCAAAAACATTCAGTACTTC. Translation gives CASSVRGRRTKNIQYF.

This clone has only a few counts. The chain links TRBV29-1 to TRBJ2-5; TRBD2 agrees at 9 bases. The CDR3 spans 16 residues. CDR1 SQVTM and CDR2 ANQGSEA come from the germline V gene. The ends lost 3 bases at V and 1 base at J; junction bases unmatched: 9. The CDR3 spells CSVDPPSGVPQETQYF. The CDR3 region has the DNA TGCAGCGTTGACCCCCCTAGCGGGGTCCCCCAAGAGACCCAGTACTTC. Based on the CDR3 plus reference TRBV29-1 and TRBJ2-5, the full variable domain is SAVISQKPSRDICQRGTSLTIQCQVDSQVTMMFWYRQQPGQSLTLIATANQGSEATYESGFVIDKFPISRPNLTFSTLTVSNMSPEDSSIYLCSVDPPSGVPQETQYFGPGTRLLVL.

CDR3 DNA sequence: TGTGCCAGCAGCTTAGCACTAGGTAGCACCGGGGAGCTGTTTTTT. Translating gives CASSLALGSTGELFF. V usage is TRBV7-2 and J usage is TRBJ2-2; D is perhaps TRBD2 (5 bases). V shed 0 bases and J shed 4 bases, with 9 bases lying between them. Germline loops: CDR1 SGHTA, CDR2 FQGNSA. The CDR3 has 15 amino acids.

The CDR3 loop reads CASSMNLNYEQYV. In nucleotides, the CDR3 is TGTGCCAGCTCCATGAATCTCAATTACGAGCAGTACGTC. J is TRBJ2-7 and V is TRBV6-6; no clear D gene. The V end was cut by 8 bases, the J end by 4 bases, with 15 bases between. In germline, CDR1 is MNHNY, CDR2 SVGAGI (reference sequence). The CDR3 sequence is 13 residues long.

Written as DNA, the CDR3 is TGTGCCTGGAGTGCGGCGGGAGGTTCAGATACGCAGTATTTT. It yields the protein CAWSAAGGSDTQYF. The chain couples TRBV30 to TRBJ2-3; 8 bases are a match to TRBD2. The V segment lost 1 base and the J segment 4 bases; nucleotides outside the gene matches: 4. Germline loops: CDR1 GTSNPN, CDR2 SVGIG (reference sequence). CDR3 length equals 14 residues.